The present entry profiles one T cell receptor (beta chain) with its context. Its antigen remains undetermined. The sample's time point label is to be understood as: baseline before first vaccination. Vaccinee samples were obtained from the UK trials COV001 and COV002, which included a single-blind randomized controlled phase 2/3 trial of AZD1222 (ChAdOx1 nCoV-19) in healthy adults. For TCRbeta chain sequencing, PBMC samples from trial participants were taken at day 0 and at day 28 after the second dose. The CDR3 regions of human TCRbeta chains were analyzed by immunosequencing. On the study's bioinformatics: TCRs in the repertoires were compared against a reference library of SARS-CoV-2-specific TCRs that had been generated with the MIRA antigen-specificity platform. Breadth was defined as the fraction of unique TCRs that were SARS-CoV-2-associated, and depth was defined as the fraction of total T cells that were SARS-CoV-2-associated. Using the MIRA data, each spike-specific TCR was mapped to the spike region that the TCR reacts to and placed in a CD4 or CD8 class. Log10-transformed breadth and depth values were compared by one-way ANOVA with Sidak's multiple comparisons tests. TCRdb mirrors the immuneACCESS table, restricted to in-frame sequences. Some clones are absent from its copies; in checked studies, under half trace to an unresolved V gene, and the reason for the others is unknown. That table gives V, J and clone size, and the DNA gave D and trimming. This sample's listing comprises about 140,000 clones. The top ten constitute around 2.4% of the sample.

After removal of 5 bases from V and 4 bases from J, the junction retains 7 bases not matched to a gene. According to the germline V gene, CDR1 reads SGHTS and CDR2 reads YDEGEE. The CDR3 runs 15 residues from the cysteine to the phenylalanine. The entry retains the CDR3 DNA only, 45 bases that are in frame from base 1. This sample stems from a study of T cell responses to AZD1222 COVID-19 vaccine (dated by TCRdb to the early 2020s). With regard to the full study: TCR sequencing covered fewer than 250 trial participants: 207 given two doses of AZD1222 and 26 given two doses of MenACWY control vaccine. Trial participants were enrolled by age into subgroups of 18-55, 56-69 and 70-plus years, and around 140, 26 and 57 TCR-sequenced participants, respectively, were included in these subgroups. Study-level results and caveats: Reportedly, close to half of the unique spike-specific TCRs recognized epitopes lying outside the regions that are mutated in the B.1.351 and B.1.1.7 variants. Conclusions about previously exposed vaccinees were limited because only six or seven AZD1222 recipients were SARS-CoV-2 seropositive at baseline. Most participants were white British and females outnumbered males, and the authors suggested that clonal diversity may have been underestimated. After two AZD1222 doses, both the breadth and the depth of spike-specific TCRs were significantly higher than at day 0 and than in MenACWY recipients. In the small 56-69-year group, the increase in depth fell short of significance, most likely because of low power. Because no samples from the day 14 peak response were available, repertoires could be characterized only after the peak T cell response. Vaccine-associated CD4 TCRs spanned the whole spike protein, with dominant responses in regions 160-218 and 743-854.

Sequencing was done on a sample of peripheral blood. The origin of this receptor is an adult in good health. The chain joins TRBV5-8 to TRBJ1-5, with 9 bases matching TRBD1. The CDR3 protein is CASRRTGVWNQPQHF. The DNA sequence follows: TGTGCCAGCAGACGGACAGGGGTTTGGAATCAGCCCCAGCATTTT.